Listed here are 27 T cell receptor beta chains from one sample, sequenced in a study of CXCR3 chemokines and chemotherapy response in bladder cancer. TCRdb called the PCR reads again in MiXCR, with one record for every CDR3 protein. The table records more than 10,000 distinct CDR3 sequences, roughly 12% of them present only once. The material was obtained from a patient whose treatment included neoadjuvant chemotherapy. Receptors originate from a human donor with bladder cancer that did not respond to neoadjuvant chemotherapy.

This clonotype is medium-sized. The chain is built from TRBV19 and TRBJ2-1; D ambiguous. Germline V gene sequence: CDR1 LNHDA, CDR2 SQIVND (reference sequence). Trimming cost V 3 bases and J 8 bases, with 11 bases left between them. The CDR3 runs 13 residues. CDR3 sequence (DNA): TGTGCCAGTAGTATCCTCCCAGCGTATGAGCAGTTCTTC. It yields the protein CASSILPAYEQFF.

By share of the sample, this clonotype is medium-sized. The chain is built from TRBV6-6 and TRBJ2-3; 9 bases line up with TRBD1. V gave up 8 bases and J gave up 5 bases; unmatched junction bases: 5. Germline V lookup: CDR1 MNHNY, CDR2 SVGAGI (reference sequence). The CDR3 consists of 13 residues. The CDR3 is CASDRGQGDTQYF. The CDR3 bases are TGTGCCAGCGACAGGGGACAGGGAGATACGCAGTATTTT.

This clonotype was counted many times. The chain carries TRBV27 and TRBJ1-6; D unresolved. This CDR3 contains 16 residues. Germline V gene data show CDR1 as MNHEY and CDR2 as SMNVEV (reference sequence). The ends were cut back, 5 bases at V and 6 bases at J, with 17 bases in the middle. CDR3 in amino acids: CASSATDGRFNSPLHF. In DNA form, the CDR3 reads TGTGCCAGCAGTGCGACTGACGGGCGTTTTAATTCACCCCTCCACTTT.

This clonotype is judged medium-sized. The chain links TRBV6-2 or TRBV6-3 to TRBJ2-1; no firm D call. This CDR3 spans 13 amino acids. Germline V gene sequence: CDR1 MNHEY, CDR2 SVGEGT. The V gene lost 3 bases and the J gene lost 4 bases, with 7 bases spanning the gap. CDR3 in DNA: TGTGCCAGCAGTTATGGCCAGTACAATGAGCAGTTCTTC. Translation gives CASSYGQYNEQFF.

Relative to its sample, this clonotype is medium-sized. This chain links TRBV6-5 with TRBJ1-1, with 10 bases lining up with TRBD1. The CDR3 runs to 15 residues. CDR1 and CDR2 from the germline V gene are MNHEY and SVGAGI. Trimming removed 5 bases from V and 5 bases from J; junction bases left unmatched: 8. CDR3 coding DNA: TGTGCCAGCAGTCCAAGACAGGGGGCGACGACTGAAGCTTTCTTT. It translates to CASSPRQGATTEAFF.

Details on this clonotype: This sequence may be a read error, since a much larger clone differs from it by one base. The V call is TRBV20-1, the J call TRBJ2-3; D may correspond to TRBD1 or TRBD2 (5 bases each). V shed 6 bases and J shed 1 base, with 17 bases lying between them. Germline assignment: CDR1 DFQATT and CDR2 SNEGSKA (reference sequence). The CDR3 covers 15 residues. CDR3 in DNA: TGCAGTGCGGGGGTGAGGGAAATTGGCACAGATACGCAGTATTTT. Encoded protein: CSAGVREIGTDTQYF.

This clonotype has ten or more counts. V gene TRBV19 combines with J gene TRBJ1-4; 8 nucleotides match TRBD1. This CDR3 has 15 residues. CDR1 and CDR2 (germline): LNHDA, SQIVND (reference sequence). J gave up 8 bases and V 4 bases, and 9 bases lay outside the gene matches. The CDR3 region has the DNA TGTGCCAGTAGTACCTCCGGGACAGGTCGGGAAAAACTGTTTTTT. It yields the protein CASSTSGTGREKLFF. Combining the CDR3 with reference TRBV19 and TRBJ1-4 gives the whole variable domain DGGITQSPKYLFRKEGQNVTLSCEQNLNHDAMYWYRQDPGQGLRLIYYSQIVNDFQKGDIAEGYSVSREKKESFPLTVTSAQKNPTAFYLCASSTSGTGREKLFFGSGTQLSVL.

This clonotype was detected many times. The genes are TRBV7-2 and TRBJ1-2, with 10 bases that match TRBD1. CDR3 length: 13 residues. Germline CDR1 is SGHTA and CDR2 is FQGNSA. Trimming removed 4 bases from V and 5 bases from J; junction bases left unmatched: 1. The CDR3 region is CASSSDRGYGYTF. The CDR3 DNA follows: TGTGCCAGCAGCTCGGACAGGGGGTATGGCTACACCTTC.

The table lists this clonotype with many counts. V and J are TRBV18 and TRBJ1-1; a weak D match, TRBD1 (5 bases). This CDR3 is 15 amino acids long. Germline V gives CDR1 KGHSH, CDR2 LQKENI. V lost 3 bases and J lost 1, with 12 bases in between. In DNA form, the CDR3 reads TGTGCCAGCTCACCTCGCGGGACGAGGAACACTGAAGCTTTCTTT. This encodes CASSPRGTRNTEAFF.

This clonotype was counted many times. V and J are TRBV19 and TRBJ1-1, with TRBD1 identical over 7 bases. The CDR3 totals 15 residues. The germline V gene encodes CDR1 LNHDA and CDR2 SQIVND (reference sequence). V shed 3 bases and J 4 bases; nucleotides not matched to a gene: 8. CDR3 loop: CASSIPNRGGTEAFF. CDR3 DNA sequence: TGTGCCAGTAGTATCCCTAACAGGGGTGGCACTGAAGCTTTCTTT.

Worth noting for this clonotype: A far larger clone is off by one base, so a read error is likely. CDR3 bases: TGTGCCACCAGTGATGGGGACAGGGGCTACTCCTTC. Its protein product is CATSDGDRGYSF. The rearrangement links TRBV24-1 to TRBJ2-1; 10 positions agree with TRBD1. Per germline, CDR1 KGHDR and CDR2 SFDVKD. This CDR3 has 12 amino acids.

This clonotype was detected a few times. The chain uses TRBV7-9 and TRBJ2-1, with TRBD2 matching 12 bases. With V trimmed by 6 bases and J by 7 bases, 4 bases remained unmatched. The CDR3 contains 14 residues. Germline V gene sequence: CDR1 SEHNR, CDR2 FQNEAQ (reference sequence). CDR3 protein: CASRTSGGVNEQFF. CDR3 bases: TGTGCCAGCAGGACTAGCGGGGGTGTTAATGAGCAGTTCTTC.

This clonotype was recorded many times. This chain links TRBV6-2 or TRBV6-3 with TRBJ2-2; D is perhaps TRBD2 (5 bases). V was pared by 4 bases and J by 1 base, with 10 bases between. CDR1 and CDR2 from the germline V gene are MNHEY and SVGEGT. This CDR3 has 15 residues. In DNA, the CDR3 is TGTGCCAGCAGTTTCCCCCGGGGGAACACCGGGGAGCTGTTTTTT. It codes for CASSFPRGNTGELFF.

This clonotype occurred many times. This chain uses TRBV27 with TRBJ2-1, with 7 bases aligning to TRBD1. The CDR3 covers 15 residues. Per germline, CDR1 MNHEY and CDR2 SMNVEV (reference sequence). The junction had 9 bases not matched to a gene; V was cut back by 5 bases and J by 5 bases. CDR3 nucleotides: TGTGCCAGCAGTGCCCCCGGGACAGTAAACAATGAGCAGTTCTTC. As protein: CASSAPGTVNNEQFF.

This clonotype is categorized as medium-sized. The chain combines TRBV19 with TRBJ1-1; TRBD1 agrees at 7 bases. Germline CDR1 reads LNHDA; CDR2 reads SQIVND (reference sequence). V was pared by 3 bases and J by 2 bases, with 3 bases of the junction left unmatched. The CDR3 spans 14 residues. In DNA form, the CDR3 reads TGTGCCAGTAGTATTGCAGGGGGAAACACTGAAGCTTTCTTT. Translated: CASSIAGGNTEAFF.

The sample holds many counts of this clonotype. The J gene is TRBJ1-1, the V gene TRBV18; D possibly corresponds to TRBD1 (5 bases). The CDR3 runs 13 residues. V gave up 0 bases and J gave up 13 bases, with 15 bases separating them. Germline V gene data show CDR1 as KGHSH and CDR2 as LQKENI. Written as DNA, the CDR3 is TGTGCCAGCTCACCACCGCAGGGAGGAGCCGGTTTCTTT. Its translation: CASSPPQGGAGFF.

This clonotype was counted ten times or more. The gene calls are TRBV27 and TRBJ2-7; D is undetermined. Germline V CDR1 and CDR2: MNHEY, SMNVEV (reference sequence). Trimming removed 2 bases from V and 2 bases from J, with 7 bases in between. The CDR3 runs to 13 residues. This chain's CDR3 is CASSLTPPYEQYF. The CDR3, as DNA: TGTGCCAGCAGTTTAACCCCTCCCTACGAGCAGTACTTC.

This clonotype was seen repeatedly, ten times or more. The chain joins TRBV7-9 to TRBJ2-7, with 12 bases aligning to TRBD2. The CDR3 sequence is 14 residues long. Germline assignment: CDR1 SEHNR and CDR2 FQNEAQ (reference sequence). The V and J ends lost 4 bases and 7 bases, in that order; junction bases with no gene match: 5. The CDR3 spells CASSSSGGAGEQYF. The CDR3 coding sequence is TGTGCCAGCAGCTCTAGCGGGGGGGCGGGGGAGCAGTACTTC.

This clonotype came up many times. This chain links TRBV6-2 or TRBV6-3 with TRBJ1-5, with D possibly being TRBD1 (5 bases). Trimming removed 6 bases at V and 6 bases at J, with 12 bases between. Germline loops: CDR1 MNHEY, CDR2 SVGEGT. The CDR3 has 13 amino acids. The CDR3 DNA is TGTGCCAGCAGAGGGACTCGAGGTCAGCCCCAGCATTTT. Translation gives CASRGTRGQPQHF.

This clonotype was seen ten or more times. The chain uses TRBV29-1 and TRBJ1-2; maybe TRBD1 (6 bases). The germline V gene has CDR1 SQVTM and CDR2 ANQGSEA. The V and J ends lost 5 bases and 5 bases respectively, with 15 bases between them. The length of the CDR3 is 13 residues. The CDR3 spells CSVWDTERYGYTF. CDR3 nucleotide sequence: TGCAGCGTTTGGGACACCGAGAGGTATGGCTACACCTTC.

The table lists this clonotype with many counts. The V gene is TRBV10-3, the J gene TRBJ2-1, with 9 bases identical to TRBD1. The CDR3 is 14 residues long. With 7 bases clipped from V and 3 bases from J, the junction kept 4 bases outside the gene matches. The germline V gene has CDR1 ENHRY and CDR2 SYGVKD. The CDR3, as DNA: TGTGCCATCAAGGGACAGGGAAGCTACAATGAGCAGTTCTTC. This gives the protein CAIKGQGSYNEQFF.

At least ten counts were recorded for this clonotype. J is TRBJ2-1 and V is TRBV18, with D possibly TRBD1 on 5 matching bases. This CDR3 spans 15 amino acids. Germline CDR1 and CDR2: KGHSH and LQKENI. The V end lost 1 base, the J end lost 0 bases, and 7 bases lay between the germline ends. CDR3 sequence reads: CASSPRTSSYNEQFF. CDR3 DNA: TGTGCCAGCTCACCACGGACAAGCTCCTACAATGAGCAGTTCTTC.

As concerns this clonotype: One base away lies a much larger clone, so this may be a sequencing read error. The chain joins TRBV5-4 to TRBJ1-2; the D gene is possibly TRBD1 (6 bases). This CDR3 is 14 amino acids long. Looked up from germline, CDR1 is SGHNT and CDR2 is YYREEE (reference sequence). The CDR3 is CASTLGASPYGYTF. The CDR3 nucleotides read TGTGCCAGCACCTTGGGGGCCAGCCCCTATGGCTACACCTTC. The entire variable domain, with the rest obtained from reference TRBV5-4 and TRBJ1-2, is as follows: ETGVTQSPTHLIKTRGQQVTLRCSSQSGHNTVSWYQQALGQGPQFIFQYYREEENGRGNFPPRFSGLQFPNYSSELNVNALELDDSALYLCASTLGASPYGYTFGSGTRLTVV.

Points on this clonotype: A clone one base away is much larger, so this may be a read error. V is TRBV7-2 and J is TRBJ2-1, with 9 bases lining up with TRBD1. The CDR3 loop spans 15 amino acids. Per germline, CDR1 SGHTA and CDR2 FQGNSA. After removal of 4 bases from V and 10 bases from J, the junction contained 11 bases not matched to a gene. CDR3 DNA: TGTGCCAGCAGCTCCGGCCGGGACAGGGTGGGGGAGCAGTTCTTC. Its protein is CASSSGRDRVGEQFF. Full variable domain (missing parts from reference TRBV7-2 and TRBJ2-1): GAGVSQSPSNKVTEKGKDVELRCDPISGHTALYWYRQSLGQGLEFLIYFQGNSAPDKSGLPSDRFSAERTGGSVSTLTIQRTQQEDSAVYLCASSSGRDRVGEQFFGPGTRLTVL.

As DNA, the CDR3 is TGTGCCAGCAGCTTTAGCGGGGGGGCTTTTGAGACCCAGTACTTC. It specifies CASSFSGGAFETQYF. This rearrangement joins TRBV7-2 to TRBJ2-5, with TRBD2 identical over 11 bases. V shed 3 bases, J shed 5 bases, and the junction held 5 bases outside the gene matches. The CDR3 spans 15 residues. Germline values: CDR1 SGHTA, CDR2 FQGNSA. Together with reference TRBV7-2 and TRBJ2-5, the CDR3 gives the full variable domain: GAGVSQSPSNKVTEKGKDVELRCDPISGHTALYWYRQSLGQGLEFLIYFQGNSAPDKSGLPSDRFSAERTGGSVSTLTIQRTQQEDSAVYLCASSFSGGAFETQYFGPGTRLLVL.

The chain links TRBV28 to TRBJ2-1; 11 bases align to TRBD2. The CDR3 spans 19 residues. Germline values: CDR1 MDHEN, CDR2 SYDVKM. The trim removed 5 bases at V and 2 bases at J, leaving 14 bases unmatched. CDR3 sequence: CASSAPGLAGSPTYNEQFF. DNA for the CDR3: TGTGCCAGCAGTGCCCCAGGACTAGCGGGCTCCCCAACCTACAATGAGCAGTTCTTC.

By proportion, this clonotype is hyperexpanded. The V gene is TRBV19, the J gene TRBJ1-1, with 9 bases that match TRBD1. With 5 bases clipped from V and 11 bases from J, the junction kept 6 bases outside the gene matches. The CDR3 totals 12 residues. Per germline, CDR1 LNHDA and CDR2 SQIVND (reference sequence). CDR3 DNA: TGTGCCAGTAGTCCCGGGGACAGGGTCGCTTTCTTT. Residues: CASSPGDRVAFF.